The clone carrying this T cell receptor beta chain was recorded many times. Amplification yielded TCR beta CDR3 regions, with RNA transcripts as the source. Carried out on the TCR CDR3, a first-round RT-PCR used the HTBI primer set. TCRdb re-analysed the multiplex PCR reads in MiXCR, keeping a single row per CDR3 protein. This sample has more than 300,000 distinct CDR3 sequences, with about a sixth found just once. Germline-derived CDR1 and CDR2 are SNHLY and FYNNEI. CDR3 size: 12 residues. Trimming removed 9 bases from V and 7 bases from J, with 12 bases in between. The data were obtained in a study of T cells in Graves' hyperthyroidism and ophthalmopathy.

Sequences were obtained from blood. The V gene is TRBV2, the J gene TRBJ2-2, with D possibly TRBD2 on 6 matching bases. The clonotype was recovered from a woman aged 25-40 years with Graves' hyperthyroidism that later progressed to Graves' ophthalmopathy. The CDR3 region is CASTSKVGELFF. CDR3 DNA: TGTGCCAGTACTAGCAAAGTCGGGGAGCTGTTTTTT.